A single sample is the source of the 32 T cell receptor beta chains below, sequenced in a study of tumor-infiltrating lymphocytes in primary liver carcinoma. Researchers generated TCR beta cDNA from roughly 500 ng of total RNA, relying on a constant-region primer. ARM-PCR, slightly modified, supplied the TCR beta libraries through three nested multiplex PCR rounds. It was with TRBV1-TRBV30 forward primers and a C-beta reverse primer that the first two PCR rounds were run, at around 11 cycles each. TCRdb analysed the multiplex PCR reads with MiXCR anew, one entry per CDR3 protein. There are tens of thousands of distinct CDR3 sequences in the sample; over 65% occur only once, and roughly a quarter lies in the top ten. Extraction of RNA together with DNA used about 18-30 mg of unsorted bulk tissue. Specimen: liver tumor tissue from sampling region 3. Subset given: tumor region T3, left-lateral pole. These receptors were taken from a man aged 35 to 55 with primary liver carcinoma and hepatitis B virus infection.

As for this clonotype: The junction departs from the called germline gene at one end, perhaps through a read error. The rearrangement joins TRBV13 to TRBJ2-7; the match to TRBD1 covers 7 bases. Germline V CDR1 and CDR2: PRHDT, FYEKMQ (reference sequence). The CDR3 covers 11 residues. DNA for the CDR3: TGTGCCAGCAGCAACGACAGGGAGCGGTACTTC. Translated: CASSNDRERYF. The full variable domain, rest sourced from reference TRBV13 and TRBJ2-7, is AAGVIQSPRHLIKEKRETATLKCYPIPRHDTVYWYQQGPGQDPQFLISFYEKMQSDKGSIPDRFSAQQFSDYHSELNMSSLELGDSALYFCASSNDRERYFGPGTRLTVT.

This clonotype appeared a single time. One junction end disagrees with the germline gene, perhaps due to a read error. The DNA for the CDR3 is TGCGCTAGCAGCCGGAGTTGGAGCGGGGGCACAGATACGCAGTCTTTT. Protein sequence: CASSRSWSGGTDTQSF. The V and J genes are TRBV4-1 and TRBJ2-3, with TRBD2 matching over 8 bases. Germline values: CDR1 MGHRA, CDR2 YSYEKL. The CDR3 totals 16 residues.

The sample holds one count of this clonotype. V gene TRBV6-2 or TRBV6-3 combines with J gene TRBJ2-2; D ambiguous. V lost 6 bases to trimming and J lost 7 bases, with 18 bases between them. The CDR3 extends over 15 amino acids. In germline, CDR1 is MNHEY, CDR2 SVGEGT. The CDR3 spells CASSLGGSRVGELFF. The CDR3 DNA is TGTGCCAGCAGCCTAGGCGGAAGTCGAGTCGGGGAGCTGTTTTTT.

The rearrangement links TRBV29-1 to TRBJ2-7; TRBD2 is a possible D gene (5 bases). Germline-derived CDR1 and CDR2 are SQVTM and ANQGSEA. CDR3 length equals 13 residues. V lost 8 bases and J lost 5, with 19 bases in between. The CDR3 sequence is CSFRSGASHEQYF. CDR3 in DNA: TGCAGCTTTAGAAGCGGTGCATCCCACGAGCAGTACTTC.

Note on this clonotype: A junction end diverges from the germline sequence, so it may reflect a read error. V usage is TRBV4-1 and J usage is TRBJ2-1, with a possible D match to TRBD1 (6 bases). Per the germline V gene, CDR1 is MGHRA and CDR2 is YSYEKL. The CDR3 has 17 amino acids. The CDR3 DNA is TGCGCAAGCAGCCGTTCCTTGGGGGCCAACTCCTACAATGAGCAGCTCTTC. It translates to CASSRSLGANSYNEQLF.

Points on this clonotype: Since no conserved phenylalanine or tryptophan closes the CDR3, a read error is the likely cause. V usage is TRBV11-2 and J usage is TRBJ2-3; TRBD2 matches 13 bases. The CDR3 loop spans 18 amino acids. The germline gives CDR1 SGHAT, CDR2 FQNNGV. In DNA form, the CDR3 reads TGTGCCAGCATCTTAACTACTAGCGGGAGGGCTGGGCGAGATACGCAGTATTAT. Translated: CASILTTSGRAGRDTQYY.

As regards this clonotype: This could be a read error, since a much larger clone is one nucleotide away. This chain joins TRBV28 and TRBJ1-2; 12 bases are shared with TRBD1. The CDR3 loop spans 14 amino acids. CDR1 MDHEN and CDR2 SYDVKM come from the germline V gene. V was pared by 8 bases and J by 3 bases, with 4 bases of the junction left unmatched. The CDR3 sequence is CASGGQGADYGYTF. The CDR3 DNA reads as TGTGCCAGCGGGGGACAGGGGGCAGACTATGGCTACACCTTC.

Remarks on this clonotype: One junction end does not reproduce the germline sequence, and a read error may be involved. The chain recombines TRBV11-2 with TRBJ2-2; D possibly corresponds to TRBD2 (6 bases). The CDR3 sequence is 17 residues long. Germline assignment: CDR1 SGHAT and CDR2 FQNNGV. The CDR3 nucleotides are TGTGCCAGCAGCGGAGGACTAACGGAGCGGAACACCCGGGAGTTGTTTTTT. This sequence encodes CASSGGLTERNTRELFF.

On this clonotype: The CDR3 does not end in the conserved phenylalanine or tryptophan, so this is likely a read error. No DNA is shown, since the ends of the CDR3 on it are uncertain; the CDR3 is the one TCRdb lists. This chain uses TRBV10-2 with TRBJ2-1. The CDR3 has 8 residues if both end residues are counted. The germline gives CDR1 WSHSY, CDR2 SAAADI. The CDR3 spells CASRGMFL.

This clonotype was counted ten times or more. The V and J genes are TRBV5-1 and TRBJ1-6; 7 positions match TRBD1. Germline CDR1 SGHRS, CDR2 YFSETQ. This CDR3 is 15 amino acids long. The J segment lost 5 bases and the V segment lost 5 bases, leaving 7 bases of the junction unmatched. CDR3 bases: TGCGCCAGCAGTTTCGGACAGGTGAATAATTCACCCCTCCACTTT. Translated: CASSFGQVNNSPLHF.

To note about this clonotype: This may stem from a read error, because a much larger clone lies one nucleotide away. The chain links TRBV19 to TRBJ2-1, with 8 bases aligning to TRBD2. The CDR3 totals 13 residues. Germline CDR1 is LNHDA and CDR2 is SQIVND (reference sequence). CDR3 in amino acids: CTVGASGYNEQFF. As DNA, the CDR3 is TGTACCGTGGGAGCTAGCGGGTACAATGAGCAGTTCTTC.

About this clonotype: At one of its ends the junction is not consistent with the germline gene, which may arise from a read error. The genes are TRBV6-2 or TRBV6-3 and TRBJ2-5; possibly TRBD2 for D (5 bases). CDR1 and CDR2 (germline): MNHEY, SVGEGT. CDR3 length: 14 amino acids. The CDR3 spells CVSSYSGGQETQYF. The CDR3 DNA follows: TGCGTCAGCAGTTACTCGGGCGGGCAAGAGACCCAGTACTTC.

The chain couples TRBV7-3 to TRBJ2-7, with 8 bases aligning to TRBD1. Germline CDR1 is SGHTA and CDR2 is FQGTGA. The V and J ends lost 3 bases and 6 bases, in that order; junction bases with no gene match: 10. The CDR3 contains 15 residues. CDR3 amino acids: CASSFRDRSICEQYF. In DNA, the CDR3 is TGTGCCAGCAGCTTTCGGGACAGGTCCATCTGCGAGCAGTACTTC.

V gene TRBV4-1 combines with J gene TRBJ1-2, with 8 bases identical to TRBD1. CDR3 length: 16 amino acids. J lost 13 bases, V lost 5 bases, and 21 bases had no gene match. Germline-derived CDR1 and CDR2 are MGHRA and YSYEKL. Here the CDR3 DNA reads TGCGCCAGCAGCTTCGAGAGGACAGGGACTAACTATGGCCGCACCTTC. As protein: CASSFERTGTNYGRTF.

This clonotype was picked up many times. V and J are TRBV28 and TRBJ2-2; 7 bases line up with TRBD1. The CDR3 consists of 13 residues. Germline CDR1 is MDHEN and CDR2 is SYDVKM. V gave up 8 bases and J gave up 6 bases; unmatched junction bases: 6. CDR3 nucleotides: TGTGCCAGCCTGAAGACAGGGCCCGGGGAGCTGTTTTTT. It is translated as CASLKTGPGELFF.

Remarks on this clonotype: With a much larger clone just one base away, this may be a read error. This chain joins TRBV5-1 and TRBJ2-3; 8 nucleotides line up with TRBD2. Germline V gene data show CDR1 as SGHRS and CDR2 as YFSETQ. The CDR3 length is 16 residues. Losses at the gene ends were 7 bases for V and 7 bases for J; bases not matched to a gene: 17. The CDR3 DNA reads TGCGCCAGCTCGCCAAATAGCGGGACCCCAGCATATACGCAGTATTTT. Its protein is CASSPNSGTPAYTQYF.

Remarks on this clonotype: The CDR3 end shows no conserved phenylalanine or tryptophan, and so a read error is likely. The V call is TRBV29-1, the J call TRBJ2-1, with D unresolved. CDR3 size: 11 residues. CDR1 and CDR2 from the germline V gene are SQVTM and ANQGSEA. This CDR3 is CGVEGNNEQFL. The CDR3 coding sequence is TGCGGCGTTGAAGGGAACAATGAGCAGTTCTTG.

Worth noting for this clonotype: At one boundary the junction diverges from the germline segment, which might be a read error. V gene TRBV11-2 combines with J gene TRBJ2-3, with a possible D match to TRBD1 (6 bases). Germline V lookup: CDR1 SGHAT, CDR2 FQNNGV. This CDR3 region has 14 residues. CDR3 coding DNA: TGTGTCAGCAGCTTTCGGGACAACACAGATACACAGTATTTT. Translating it yields CVSSFRDNTDTQYF.

Regarding this clonotype: This may come from a read error, since a much larger clone is one base off. The V gene is TRBV7-9, the J gene TRBJ2-7; no clear D gene. Germline V gene lookup returns CDR1 SEHNR and CDR2 FQNEAQ (reference sequence). This CDR3 contains 14 residues. CDR3: CASILDGASYEQYF. The DNA for the CDR3 is TGTGCCAGCATCTTAGATGGCGCCTCCTACGAGCAGTACTTC.

For this clonotype: The germline gene is not matched at one end of the junction; a read error may be the cause. The chain joins TRBV7-9 to TRBJ1-4, with 8 positions matching TRBD1. Germline-derived CDR1 and CDR2 are SEHNR and FQNEAQ (reference sequence). The CDR3 is made up of 16 amino acids. CDR3 sequence reads: CAGSFDLDRVGEKLFF. CDR3 sequence (DNA): TGTGCCGGCAGCTTCGATTTGGACAGGGTCGGTGAAAAACTGTTTTTT.

With respect to this clonotype: The conserved closing phenylalanine or tryptophan is absent in this CDR3, likely reflecting a read error. CDR3 nucleotide sequence: TGTGCCGGTACTACAGGACAGAGTGGCAATGGGCAGTTCTCC. Protein product: CAGTTGQSGNGQFS. The chain uses TRBV12-3 or TRBV12-4 and TRBJ2-1, with D perhaps TRBD1 (6 bases). The CDR3 sequence is 14 residues long.

This clonotype appeared a few times. The chain recombines TRBV5-8 with TRBJ2-1; D is unresolved. This CDR3 is 16 amino acids long. Germline V CDR1 and CDR2: SGHTS, YDEGEE. V lost 4 bases to trimming and J lost 2 bases, with 16 bases between them. This chain's CDR3 is CASSPGLFGAYNEQFF. CDR3 in DNA: TGTGCCAGCAGCCCCGGGCTCTTTGGGGCCTACAATGAGCAGTTCTTC.

This sequence joins TRBV29-1 and TRBJ2-2; 7 nucleotides match TRBD2. V lost 3 bases, J lost 8 bases, and 12 bases stayed unmatched. The length of the CDR3 is 15 residues. Germline assignment: CDR1 SQVTM and CDR2 ANQGSEA. The CDR3: CSVDDVAGAPGELFF. Written as DNA, the CDR3 is TGCAGCGTTGATGACGTCGCGGGAGCCCCTGGGGAGCTGTTTTTT.

This clonotype is a singleton in its sample. One end of the junction fails to match germline, which may point to a read error. The J gene is TRBJ1-2, the V gene TRBV6-2 or TRBV6-3; D is unclear. The germline V gene encodes CDR1 MNHEY and CDR2 SVGEGT. The CDR3 has 13 amino acids. CDR3 in DNA: TGTGTCAGCAGTTACTCTGTATGGGTAGGCTACACCTTC. Its protein product is CVSSYSVWVGYTF.

The chain combines TRBV29-1 with TRBJ2-3; 10 bases are shared with TRBD2. The trim removed 3 bases at V and 3 bases at J, leaving 12 bases unmatched. This CDR3 comprises 17 residues. Germline V gene data show CDR1 as SQVTM and CDR2 as ANQGSEA. CDR3 protein: CSVDLPSGSLRTDTQYF. The CDR3 DNA is TGCAGCGTTGATTTGCCTAGCGGGAGCTTGAGGACAGATACGCAGTATTTT.

J is TRBJ2-5 and V is TRBV5-6; tentatively, D is TRBD2 (6 bases). The CDR3 runs to 14 residues. The V end lost 6 bases, the J end lost 3 bases, and 15 bases lay between the germline ends. Germline CDR1 SGHDT, CDR2 YYEEEE. CDR3 nucleotides: TGTGCCAGCAAGTTGTTCGGCGGGGAAGAGACCCAGTACTTC. This encodes CASKLFGGEETQYF. Together with reference TRBV5-6 and TRBJ2-5, the CDR3 gives the full variable domain: DAGVTQSPTHLIKTRGQQVTLRCSPKSGHDTVSWYQQALGQGPQFIFQYYEEEERQRGNFPDRFSGHQFPNYSSELNVNALLLGDSALYLCASKLFGGEETQYFGPGTRLLVL.

Notes on this clonotype: A much bigger clone sits one base away, suggesting this may be a read error. The chain couples TRBV5-1 to TRBJ2-6; tentatively, D is TRBD1 or TRBD2 (5 bases each). This CDR3 has 16 residues. Germline V gene data show CDR1 as SGHRS and CDR2 as YFSETQ. The CDR3 is CASSGGSSSWANVLTF. DNA for the CDR3: TGCGCCAGCAGCGGGGGATCGAGCTCTTGGGCCAACGTCCTGACTTTC.

Comments on this clonotype: A read error may produce the germline difference seen at one junction end. This chain joins TRBV6-6 and TRBJ2-3, with 7 bases matching TRBD2. CDR1 and CDR2 (germline): MNHNY, SVGAGI (reference sequence). The CDR3 consists of 16 residues. Here the CDR3 reads CANRPRATSLTDTQYF. CDR3 nucleotide sequence: TGTGCCAACAGGCCCCGCGCGACTAGCCTCACAGATACGCAGTATTTC.

CDR3 in amino acids: CASGRDRVFTRELFF. The DNA for the CDR3 is TGCGCCAGCGGTCGGGACAGGGTTTTCACACGGGAGCTGTTTTTT. The chain employs TRBV4-1 and TRBJ2-2, with 9 positions matching TRBD1. Unmatched junction bases numbered 13, after V lost 8 bases and J lost 9 bases. CDR3 length: 15 amino acids. Germline-derived CDR1 and CDR2 are MGHRA and YSYEKL.

Points on this clonotype: Sequence at one end of the junction differs from germline and may be a read error. The chain combines TRBV11-2 with TRBJ2-1, with D perhaps matching TRBD2 (7 bases). Per germline, CDR1 SGHAT and CDR2 FQNNGV. This CDR3 has 16 residues. CDR3 loop: CVSSYSSTSGRGGGFF. The CDR3 DNA is TGTGTCAGCAGCTACTCTTCGACTAGTGGGAGGGGGGGCGGGTTCTTC.

With respect to this clonotype: The junction shows a germline mismatch at one end, possibly a read error. The genes are TRBV6-1 and TRBJ1-1; perhaps TRBD1 as D (5 bases). CDR1 MNHNS and CDR2 SASEGT come from the germline V gene. This CDR3 has 15 amino acids. CDR3 sequence (DNA): TGTGCCGGCAGTGAATACAGGAACTCTGTCAACTCAGCTTTCTTT. Its translation: CAGSEYRNSVNSAFF.

About this clonotype itself: The conserved phenylalanine or tryptophan normally closing the CDR3 is absent here, so this likely arose from a read error. This chain links TRBV7-9 with TRBJ1-1; D is perhaps TRBD1 (6 bases). The V end lost 5 bases, the J end lost 0 bases, and 13 bases lay between the germline ends. From germline, CDR1 is SEHNR and CDR2 FQNEAQ (reference sequence). The CDR3 covers 15 residues. In DNA, the CDR3 is TGTGCCAGCAGCCCTCAGGGGCTGATGAACACTGAAGCTTTCCTT. It specifies CASSPQGLMNTEAFL.